These 24 T cell receptor beta chains originate from one sample sequenced in a study of shared clonotypes between healthy human individuals (dated by TCRdb to about 2020). CD8 naive samples consisted of CD45RO-negative cells that were positively selected for CCR7, yielding a CD45RA+CCR7+ population without TemRA cells. Preparation of the library involved the immunoSEQ multiplex PCR assay. Drawn from immuneACCESS, this table holds only the in-frame rearrangements with V and J called that TCRdb kept. Clones are partly lost; checked studies trace under half to an unresolved V gene and leave the rest unexplained. This sample has roughly 650,000 clones in its table, and approximately 96% of those were observed once. About 0.12% of the sample goes to the ten largest clones. Sequencing was done on a sample of naive CD8+ T cells sorted from blood. The cell subset or site label corresponds to: CD45RA+CCR7+. These receptors all come from a woman in her 30s in good health.

The V gene is TRBV27, the J gene TRBJ1-2; the match to TRBD1 covers 8 bases. V was pared by 3 bases and J by 3 bases, with 12 bases of the junction left unmatched. There are 17 residues in the CDR3. Germline CDR1 reads MNHEY; CDR2 reads SMNVEV (reference sequence). The CDR3 nucleotides read TGTGCCAGCAGTTTCATTACCGGGACAGGTGAGGACTATGGCTACACCTTC. Amino acids: CASSFITGTGEDYGYTF.

The chain combines TRBV5-4 with TRBJ2-5; 11 nucleotides agree with TRBD1. Germline lookup yields CDR1 SGHNT and CDR2 YYREEE (reference sequence). The CDR3 length is 19 residues. V dropped 4 bases and J dropped 2; count of bases not matched to a gene: 16. CDR3 loop: CASSTDRGLWDYGQETQYF. The CDR3 bases are TGTGCCAGCAGCACGGACAGGGGGCTGTGGGACTACGGTCAAGAGACCCAGTACTTC.

This chain connects TRBV27 to TRBJ2-7; 9 bases agree with TRBD2. Germline V CDR1 and CDR2: MNHEY, SMNVEV (reference sequence). The CDR3 sequence is 14 residues long. With 6 bases clipped from V and 5 bases from J, the junction kept 8 bases outside the gene matches. The CDR3 sequence: CASSLAGWSDEQYF. The CDR3 nucleotides read TGTGCCAGCAGCCTAGCGGGATGGAGCGACGAGCAGTACTTC.

The chain uses TRBV25-1 and TRBJ1-2; no firm D call. The CDR3 consists of 10 residues. Trimming took off 6 bases at V and 6 bases at J, with 5 bases between the two ends. In germline, CDR1 is MGHDK, CDR2 SYGVNS. This CDR3 reads CASRGNGYTF. The CDR3, as DNA: TGTGCCAGCAGGGGGAATGGCTACACCTTC.

This chain links TRBV27 with TRBJ1-1, with D unresolved. CDR1 is MNHEY and CDR2 is SMNVEV in the germline V gene (reference sequence). CDR3 length: 13 amino acids. V was shortened by 4 bases and J by 3 bases, with 9 bases between the two germline ends. CDR3 in amino acids: CASSYGSYTEAFF. The CDR3 DNA reads as TGTGCCAGCAGTTATGGCAGTTACACTGAAGCTTTCTTT.

V is TRBV2 and J is TRBJ2-5; D is unresolved. The J call could be wrong; TRBJ2-7 is a better fit for the DNA end. This CDR3 is built from 13 residues. The germline V gene encodes CDR1 SNHLY and CDR2 FYNNEI. Here the CDR3 reads CASCSPVPYEQYF. The CDR3 DNA reads TGTGCCAGCTGCTCCCCGGTCCCCTACGAGCAGTACTTC.

The chain employs TRBV5-5 and TRBJ2-7; tentatively, D is TRBD1 (6 bases). In germline, CDR1 is SGHKS, CDR2 YYEKEE (reference sequence). The CDR3 length is 15 residues. V was cut by 0 bases and J by 7 bases, with 17 bases left in between. The CDR3 coding sequence is TGTGCCAGCAGCTTGGGTTACAGGGTTTGGGAAGAGCAGTACTTC. Residues: CASSLGYRVWEEQYF.

The rearrangement joins TRBV28 to TRBJ2-7; 12 bases are shared with TRBD2. The V and J ends lost 4 bases and 2 bases, in that order; junction bases with no gene match: 9. The CDR3 loop spans 17 amino acids. CDR1 and CDR2 from the germline V gene are MDHEN and SYDVKM. The CDR3 region is CASSSLLAGGLTYEQYF. The CDR3 nucleotides are TGTGCCAGCAGTTCTTTACTAGCGGGAGGTTTAACCTACGAGCAGTACTTC.

The genes are TRBV27 and TRBJ2-3; 10 bases are a match to TRBD2. With V trimmed by 3 bases and J by 10 bases, 4 bases remained unmatched. The CDR3 consists of 13 residues. CDR1 and CDR2 from the germline V gene are MNHEY and SMNVEV (reference sequence). CDR3 DNA sequence: TGTGCCAGCAGTTTGCTAGCGGGAGAACCGCAGTATTTT. Its protein product is CASSLLAGEPQYF.

The CDR3 DNA reads TGTGCCAGCAGAACCAGACAGGGGGCGACCAACACTGAAGCTTTCTTT. As protein: CASRTRQGATNTEAFF. The V call is TRBV28, the J call TRBJ1-1, with 10 bases identical to TRBD1. Trimming cost V 6 bases and J 2 bases; bases outside gene matches: 9. From germline, CDR1 is MDHEN and CDR2 SYDVKM. CDR3 length equals 16 residues.

The V gene is TRBV5-4, the J gene TRBJ2-1; the D gene is possibly TRBD2 (6 bases). CDR1 SGHNT and CDR2 YYREEE come from the germline V gene (reference sequence). V shed 4 bases and J shed 7 bases, with 15 bases lying between them. The CDR3 loop spans 14 amino acids. The CDR3 protein is CASSPPTSSNEQFF. The CDR3 DNA reads TGTGCCAGCAGCCCGCCGACTAGTTCAAATGAGCAGTTCTTC.

The genes are TRBV28 and TRBJ1-1; possible D gene TRBD1, 5 bases. V shed 1 base and J shed 7 bases, with 10 bases lying between them. The CDR3 runs to 13 residues. The germline V gene encodes CDR1 MDHEN and CDR2 SYDVKM. The CDR3, as DNA: TGTGCCAGCAGTTTATATTCACAGGATGAAGCTTTCTTT. It encodes CASSLYSQDEAFF.

The V gene is TRBV9, the J gene TRBJ2-2; TRBD2 is a possible D gene (6 bases). Trimming left V 0 bases short and J 10 bases short, with 13 bases between. CDR3 length equals 14 residues. Germline V gene lookup returns CDR1 SGDLS and CDR2 YYNGEE. The CDR3 bases are TGTGCCAGCAGCGTAGGGCGGGCGGGACTGGAGCTGTTTTTT. Protein: CASSVGRAGLELFF.

The rearrangement uses TRBV9 and TRBJ2-2; 9 bases map to TRBD2. J lost 1 base, V lost 0 bases, and 1 base had no gene match. From germline, CDR1 is SGDLS and CDR2 YYNGEE. CDR3 size: 16 residues. The CDR3 protein is CASSVVLAGNTGELFF. The CDR3 DNA is TGTGCCAGCAGCGTAGTACTAGCGGGGAACACCGGGGAGCTGTTTTTT.

J is TRBJ2-1 and V is TRBV29-1; 9 bases are a match to TRBD2. Germline V gene sequence: CDR1 SQVTM, CDR2 ANQGSEA. The CDR3 is 15 residues long. Trimming took 2 bases from V and 7 from J; bases not matched to a gene: 9. CDR3 sequence reads: CSVEPAGGPRNEQFF. CDR3 DNA: TGCAGCGTTGAACCGGCGGGAGGGCCAAGGAATGAGCAGTTCTTC.

A single count supports this clone. The sample holds other DNA sequences that translate to the same CDR3. The J gene is TRBJ2-3, the V gene TRBV9; 8 nucleotides agree with TRBD2. V was pared by 2 bases and J by 0 bases, with 2 bases of the junction left unmatched. The CDR3 length is 15 residues. Germline CDR1 is SGDLS and CDR2 is YYNGEE. The CDR3 loop is CASSVSGTSTDTQYF. In nucleotides, the CDR3 is TGTGCCAGCAGCGTTAGCGGGACTAGCACAGATACGCAGTATTTT.

The J gene is TRBJ1-3, the V gene TRBV7-9, with D possibly TRBD1 on 6 matching bases. The CDR3 is made up of 18 amino acids. Looked up from germline, CDR1 is SEHNR and CDR2 is FQNEAQ (reference sequence). V lost 7 bases to trimming and J lost 1 base, with 23 bases between them. CDR3 bases: TGTGCCAGCAAAAGCCGGACAGCTATTTTAGATTCTGGAAACACCATATATTTT. Translation: CASKSRTAILDSGNTIYF.

J is TRBJ2-7 and V is TRBV25-1; possible D gene TRBD1, 5 bases. V lost 1 base, J lost 2 bases, and 12 bases lay in between. The CDR3 loop spans 15 amino acids. Looked up from germline, CDR1 is MGHDK and CDR2 is SYGVNS. CDR3 loop: CASSESQDQTYEQYF. In nucleotides, the CDR3 is TGTGCCAGCAGTGAATCACAGGACCAAACCTACGAGCAGTACTTC.

Worth noting for this clone: Distinct nucleotide sequences in the sample also encode this CDR3. This rearrangement joins TRBV19 to TRBJ2-2; 8 bases match TRBD1. The trim removed 4 bases at V and 6 bases at J, leaving 4 bases unmatched. The CDR3 consists of 14 residues. Germline CDR1 is LNHDA and CDR2 is SQIVND (reference sequence). CDR3 sequence: CASSTWTGPGELFF. The CDR3 region has the DNA TGTGCCAGTAGTACGTGGACAGGGCCCGGGGAGCTGTTTTTT. The variable domain in full, completed from reference TRBV19 and TRBJ2-2, reads DGGITQSPKYLFRKEGQNVTLSCEQNLNHDAMYWYRQDPGQGLRLIYYSQIVNDFQKGDIAEGYSVSREKKESFPLTVTSAQKNPTAFYLCASSTWTGPGELFFGEGSRLTVL.

The chain joins TRBV2 to TRBJ1-1; 7 nucleotides match TRBD1. This CDR3 is built from 10 residues. Per the germline V gene, CDR1 is SNHLY and CDR2 is FYNNEI. V shed 7 bases, J shed 11 bases, and the junction held 4 bases outside the gene matches. CDR3 residues: CASIGTDAFF. The CDR3 nucleotides are TGTGCCAGCATAGGGACAGACGCTTTCTTT.

The chain carries TRBV4-1 and TRBJ1-4; 7 bases map to TRBD1. This CDR3 contains 15 residues. CDR1 MGHRA and CDR2 YSYEKL come from the germline V gene. V shed 4 bases and J 3 bases; nucleotides not matched to a gene: 5. CDR3 in amino acids: CASSPEGAANEKLFF. The CDR3 DNA is TGCGCCAGCAGCCCGGAGGGGGCGGCTAATGAAAAACTGTTTTTT.

This clone was counted once. This chain uses TRBV29-1 with TRBJ1-3; the match to TRBD1 covers 9 bases. The V gene end was trimmed by 4 bases and the J gene end by 0 bases; junction bases not matched to a gene: 10. Germline V gene data show CDR1 as SQVTM and CDR2 as ANQGSEA. The CDR3 extends over 17 amino acids. The CDR3 here is CSVVSLGQGVSGNTIYF. The CDR3 DNA reads TGCAGCGTTGTTTCCTTGGGACAGGGAGTCTCTGGAAACACCATATATTTT.

This chain connects TRBV6-5 to TRBJ1-5; no definite D call. Trimming stripped 6 bases from V and 3 bases from J, with 9 bases between. The germline V gene encodes CDR1 MNHEY and CDR2 SVGAGI. The CDR3 has 13 residues. Here the CDR3 DNA reads TGTGCCAGCAGCACCTCAGACAATCAGCCCCAGCATTTT. Its protein product is CASSTSDNQPQHF.

The chain couples TRBV29-1 to TRBJ1-1, with D maybe TRBD1 (5 bases). V lost 6 bases and J lost 2, with 10 bases in between. CDR3 size: 12 residues. The germline CDR1 and CDR2 sequences are SQVTM and ANQGSEA. CDR3 DNA: TGCAGCGTAGGGACCCTTAACACTGAAGCTTTCTTT. It yields the protein CSVGTLNTEAFF. Based on the CDR3 plus reference TRBV29-1 and TRBJ1-1, the full variable domain is SAVISQKPSRDICQRGTSLTIQCQVDSQVTMMFWYRQQPGQSLTLIATANQGSEATYESGFVIDKFPISRPNLTFSTLTVSNMSPEDSSIYLCSVGTLNTEAFFGQGTRLTVV.